In this sample, the clone carrying this T cell receptor beta chain turned up once. These data originate in a study of chemoradiotherapy in HPV16-positive cancers. The V end lost 0 bases, the J end lost 0 bases, and 9 bases lay between the germline ends. The CDR3 totals 15 residues. Germline CDR1 and CDR2: SGDLS and YYNGEE. Profiling relied on immunoSEQ multiplex PCR, and the TCRdb table lists in-frame clones only, not all of them. The sample lists approximately 6,400 clones; around 85% were seen once. The input for sequencing was tumor tissue, taken from a patient who underwent chemoradiotherapy. The chain combines TRBV9 with TRBJ1-2; D is undetermined. The origin of this receptor is a human donor with HPV-associated anogenital cancer. The CDR3 region has the DNA TGTGCCAGCAGCGTAGTAGGCCCCGCTAACTATGGCTACACCTTC. Its translation: CASSVVGPANYGYTF.